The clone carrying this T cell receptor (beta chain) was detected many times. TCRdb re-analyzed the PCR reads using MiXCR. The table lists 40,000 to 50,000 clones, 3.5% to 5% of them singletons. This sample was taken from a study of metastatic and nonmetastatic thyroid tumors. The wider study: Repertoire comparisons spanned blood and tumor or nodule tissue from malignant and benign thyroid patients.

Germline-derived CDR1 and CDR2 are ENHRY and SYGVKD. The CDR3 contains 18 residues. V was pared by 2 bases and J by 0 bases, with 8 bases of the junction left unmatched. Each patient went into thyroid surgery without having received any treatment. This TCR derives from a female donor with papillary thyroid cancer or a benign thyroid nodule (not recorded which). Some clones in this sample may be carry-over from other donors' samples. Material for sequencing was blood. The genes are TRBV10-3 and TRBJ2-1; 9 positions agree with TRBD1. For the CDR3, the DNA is TGTGCCATCAGTGAGGCCACCGGGACAGGGCCCTCCTACAATGAGCAGTTCTTC. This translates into CAISEATGTGPSYNEQFF.